The rows below give T cell receptor beta chains drawn from one sample of a study of tissue T cells after allogeneic stem cell transplantation. Only in-frame clones appear in the TCRdb table, and some are missing; sequencing was by immunoSEQ multiplex PCR. The data hold about 9,900 clones, with approximately 60% observed a single time. Sequenced here: tissue from the jejunum, sampled at autopsy. Source of these receptors: a female donor older than 55 with lung cancer. The CDR3 runs from the conserved cysteine through the conserved F or W. The order of the fields is V gene, J gene, CDR3 protein.

>TRBV18|TRBJ1-3
CASQQGATGNTIYF
>TRBV7-2|TRBJ2-5
CASRLGSSSGTQYF
>TRBV7-6|TRBJ1-5
CASSFGGRGTHTPQHF
>TRBV27|TRBJ1-2
CASSGGPYGYTF
>TRBV2|TRBJ2-1
CASTDWDRNEQFF
>TRBV18|TRBJ2-7
CASSPSSGSDEQYF
>TRBV9|TRBJ2-1
CASSVAAGVPDEQFF
>TRBV10-3|TRBJ1-2
CAISDSGTSNYGYTF
>TRBV7-9|TRBJ1-2
CASSFGTTGGRGYTF
>TRBV2|TRBJ1-1
CASSDGTNTEAFF
>TRBV2|TRBJ2-5
CASSDSGAAGETQYF
>TRBV9|TRBJ1-1
CASSVVGALDTEAFF
>TRBV3-1/TRBV3-2|TRBJ1-1
CASSLVRAAEAFF
>TRBV4-3|TRBJ2-1
CASSQFGQIEYNEQFF
>TRBV7-9|TRBJ1-2
CASSLESRYGYTF
>TRBV6-6|TRBJ2-1
CASNTGLGYNEQFF
>TRBV7-2|TRBJ2-7
CASSRDRGGSEQYF
>TRBV10-2|TRBJ1-5
CASSESDTYQPQHF
>TRBV11-2|TRBJ1-2
CASSSGYDVYGYTF